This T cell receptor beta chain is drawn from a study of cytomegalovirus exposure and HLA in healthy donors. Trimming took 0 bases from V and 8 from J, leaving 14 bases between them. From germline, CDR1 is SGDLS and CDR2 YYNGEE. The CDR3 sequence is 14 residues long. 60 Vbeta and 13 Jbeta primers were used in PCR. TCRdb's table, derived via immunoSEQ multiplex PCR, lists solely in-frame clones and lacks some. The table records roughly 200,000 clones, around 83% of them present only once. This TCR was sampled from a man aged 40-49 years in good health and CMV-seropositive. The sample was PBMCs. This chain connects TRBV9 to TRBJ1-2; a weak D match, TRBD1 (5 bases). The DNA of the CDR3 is TGTGCCAGCAGCGTAGGCGGGGCGGGGGAAGGCTACACCTTC. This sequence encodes CASSVGGAGEGYTF.